This T cell receptor (beta chain) was captured in a study of T-cell memory formation after mild COVID-19. This clonotype was found a few times. The antigen is unknown. Whole-study findings and limits: Contracting CD4+ clones sat mainly in CM and EM; CD8+ in EMRA.

The CDR3 covers 14 residues. CDR1 and CDR2 (germline): DFQATT, SNEGSKA (reference sequence). The V segment lost 6 bases and the J segment 5 bases; nucleotides outside the gene matches: 7. TCRdb re-analysed the 5' RACE reads in MiXCR, keeping a single row per CDR3 protein. The sample carries roughly 310,000 distinct CDR3 sequences, less than 20% recorded once. This receptor was obtained from a man in his late teens or twenties who had mild COVID-19 (a few samples of this study predate the infection). Cell type and time point are not known. The chain employs TRBV20-1 and TRBJ2-1, with 10 bases identical to TRBD2. Input material: PBMCs or a T cell subset sorted from them (not recorded which). The CDR3: CSASSGGPHNEQFF. The CDR3 DNA reads as TGCAGTGCGTCTAGCGGGGGCCCCCACAATGAGCAGTTCTTC.